Listed here are 18 T cell receptor beta chains from one sample, sequenced in a study of blood T cell repertoires in COVID-19. Assay used: immunoSEQ multiplex PCR; TCRdb lists only in-frame clones, some missing. The data hold 250,000 to 350,000 clones, with nearly 90% observed a single time. The sample was peripheral blood. These receptors came from a man between 18 and 29 years old with active or convalescent COVID-19.

The chain combines TRBV11-3 with TRBJ2-2; 7 nucleotides agree with TRBD2. CDR3 length: 14 amino acids. The germline gives CDR1 SGHNT, CDR2 YENEEA. With 5 bases clipped from V and 8 bases from J, the junction kept 8 bases outside the gene matches. The CDR3 DNA reads TGTGCCAGCAGCCCTGGGGGGGAAACAGGGGAGCTGTTTTTT. Amino acid sequence: CASSPGGETGELFF.

The CDR3: CASSYGDRGPTGELFF. DNA of the CDR3: TGTGCCAGCAGTTACGGGGACAGGGGTCCCACCGGGGAGCTGTTTTTT. This chain links TRBV6-5 with TRBJ2-2; 10 bases map to TRBD1. From germline, CDR1 is MNHEY and CDR2 SVGAGI. This CDR3 region has 16 residues. The V and J ends lost 2 bases and 4 bases, in that order; junction bases with no gene match: 4.

The chain recombines TRBV7-9 with TRBJ1-5, with a possible D match to TRBD1 (6 bases). Per the germline V gene, CDR1 is SEHNR and CDR2 is FQNEAQ (reference sequence). Trimming took 5 bases from V and 0 from J, leaving 14 bases between them. This CDR3 region has 16 residues. CDR3 nucleotides: TGTGCCAGCAGCAAAGAGGGGACATATAGCAATCAGCCCCAGCATTTT. This sequence encodes CASSKEGTYSNQPQHF.

The genes are TRBV12-5 and TRBJ1-5; D may be TRBD1 (5 bases). The CDR3 totals 16 residues. V was clipped by 0 bases and J by 2 bases, with 11 bases between them. The germline V gene encodes CDR1 LGHNT and CDR2 FRNRAP. CDR3 sequence: CASGLVLAGRNQPQHF. CDR3 nucleotides: TGTGCTAGTGGTTTGGTACTGGCAGGGCGCAATCAGCCCCAGCATTTT.

This chain uses TRBV9 with TRBJ2-7; 8 positions match TRBD2. The CDR3 totals 15 residues. The ends lost 0 bases at V and 5 bases at J; junction bases unmatched: 7. Per the germline V gene, CDR1 is SGDLS and CDR2 is YYNGEE. CDR3 in amino acids: CASSVDPGGLDEQYF. The CDR3 DNA reads as TGTGCCAGCAGCGTAGACCCGGGGGGGCTCGACGAGCAGTACTTC.

In this sample, this clone turned up once. The chain joins TRBV18 to TRBJ1-4; 7 bases align to TRBD1. With 4 bases clipped from V and 0 bases from J, the junction kept 14 bases outside the gene matches. Germline V gene data show CDR1 as KGHSH and CDR2 as LQKENI. The CDR3 is made up of 19 amino acids. In DNA form, the CDR3 reads TGTGCCAGCTCACAAAGGGGCCCGGGACAGCTTGCAACTAATGAAAAACTGTTTTTT. This sequence encodes CASSQRGPGQLATNEKLFF.

V and J are TRBV3-1 (or the pseudogene TRBV3-2) and TRBJ1-3; 7 positions agree with TRBD1. Germline-derived CDR1 and CDR2 are LGHDT and YNNKEL (reference sequence). The J segment lost 0 bases and the V segment lost 2 bases, leaving 13 bases of the junction unmatched. CDR3 length: 19 residues. CDR3 in amino acids: CASSQPRGTELSSGNTIYF. In nucleotides, the CDR3 is TGTGCCAGCAGCCAACCTCGAGGGACAGAGTTGAGCTCTGGAAACACCATATATTTT.

J is TRBJ1-6 and V is TRBV29-1; D uncertain. CDR1 SQVTM and CDR2 ANQGSEA come from the germline V gene. The ends were cut back, 4 bases at V and 7 bases at J, with 14 bases in the middle. The CDR3 length is 14 residues. The CDR3 DNA reads TGCAGCGTTGCCGGTCCAGCGATAAATTCACCCCTCCACTTT. Translating it yields CSVAGPAINSPLHF. The whole variable domain, remainder taken from reference TRBV29-1 and TRBJ1-6, is SAVISQKPSRDICQRGTSLTIQCQVDSQVTMMFWYRQQPGQSLTLIATANQGSEATYESGFVIDKFPISRPNLTFSTLTVSNMSPEDSSIYLCSVAGPAINSPLHFGNGTRLTVT.

The rearrangement joins TRBV7-2 to TRBJ2-5, with a tentative D call TRBD1 (7 bases). Germline values: CDR1 SGHTA, CDR2 FQGNSA. V was trimmed by 5 bases and J by 2 bases, leaving 12 bases between them. This CDR3 has 14 residues. CDR3 coding DNA: TGTGCCAGCAGCCCAGGGGGGCGACAAGAGACCCAGTACTTC. It is translated as CASSPGGRQETQYF.

The chain uses TRBV10-3 and TRBJ2-5; 8 positions agree with TRBD1. This CDR3 is 14 amino acids long. Trimming at V came to 5 bases and at J to 5 bases, leaving 7 bases not matched to a gene. CDR1 and CDR2 from the germline V gene are ENHRY and SYGVKD. The CDR3 nucleotides are TGTGCCATCAGTACAGGGGGAGAGGGGGAGACCCAGTACTTC. Amino acids: CAISTGGEGETQYF.

J is TRBJ2-3 and V is TRBV6-5; possible D gene TRBD2, 7 bases. Trimming took off 3 bases at V and 6 bases at J, with 13 bases between the two ends. Germline V gene data show CDR1 as MNHEY and CDR2 as SVGAGI. This CDR3 spans 14 amino acids. The CDR3 is CASSYGGARDTQYF. CDR3 nucleotides: TGTGCCAGCAGTTATGGGGGGGCCAGGGATACGCAGTATTTT.

The chain carries TRBV27 and TRBJ2-7, with D possibly being TRBD2 (6 bases). Trimming pared 1 base from V and 3 bases from J, leaving 13 bases between. In germline, CDR1 is MNHEY, CDR2 SMNVEV (reference sequence). The CDR3 totals 15 residues. CDR3 nucleotide sequence: TGTGCCAGCAGTTTATTTTCCGGGGGACTCTACGAGCAGTACTTC. The encoded protein is CASSLFSGGLYEQYF.

V is TRBV6-6 and J is TRBJ1-3; 7 positions agree with TRBD1. The V gene end was trimmed by 5 bases and the J gene end by 3 bases; junction bases not matched to a gene: 13. The CDR3 covers 17 residues. Germline V lookup: CDR1 MNHNY, CDR2 SVGAGI (reference sequence). The CDR3 DNA follows: TGTGCCAGCAGTCCAAAGAGGGGGCCCCCTTTTGGAAACACCATATATTTT. It specifies CASSPKRGPPFGNTIYF.

The V and J genes are TRBV6-5 and TRBJ2-7; 8 bases are a match to TRBD1. V was pared by 8 bases and J by 2 bases, with 8 bases of the junction left unmatched. The germline CDR1 and CDR2 sequences are MNHEY and SVGAGI. This CDR3 spans 14 amino acids. This chain's CDR3 is CASSRQGRTYEQYF. CDR3 DNA: TGTGCCAGCTCAAGACAGGGGAGGACCTACGAGCAGTACTTC.

The chain has TRBV6-2 or TRBV6-3 and TRBJ1-2, with 10 bases matching TRBD1. The V gene's germline CDR1 is MNHEY and CDR2 SVGEGT. The CDR3 loop spans 18 amino acids. V dropped 5 bases and J dropped 4; count of bases not matched to a gene: 16. The CDR3 here is CASSVPGQGPQRIYGYTF. In DNA, the CDR3 is TGTGCCAGCAGTGTCCCGGGACAGGGGCCACAGAGGATCTATGGCTACACCTTC.

The chain has TRBV7-2 and TRBJ1-3, with D possibly TRBD1 on 5 matching bases. CDR3 length: 15 amino acids. Germline CDR1 SGHTA, CDR2 FQGNSA. V lost 5 bases to trimming and J lost 2 bases, with 13 bases between them. CDR3 in amino acids: CASSPRGGAGNTIYF. In nucleotides, the CDR3 is TGTGCCAGCAGCCCGCGGGGGGGGGCTGGAAACACCATATATTTT.

J is TRBJ1-5 and V is TRBV21-1; the D segment call TRBD1 is taken from the table without a DNA check. TRBV21-1 is a known pseudogene. CDR3 size: 15 residues. CDR3 region: CASSKDRATNQPQHF. CDR3 DNA: TGTGCCAGCAGCAAAGACAGGGCTACAAATCAGCCCCAGCATTTT.

The rearrangement links TRBV27 to TRBJ2-7, with D perhaps matching TRBD1 (6 bases). The V end lost 2 bases, the J end lost 6 bases, and 14 bases lay between the germline ends. Germline loops: CDR1 MNHEY, CDR2 SMNVEV (reference sequence). The CDR3 has 14 amino acids. CDR3 in amino acids: CASSLMGASSEQYF. In nucleotides, the CDR3 is TGTGCCAGCAGTTTAATGGGGGCAAGTTCCGAGCAGTACTTC.